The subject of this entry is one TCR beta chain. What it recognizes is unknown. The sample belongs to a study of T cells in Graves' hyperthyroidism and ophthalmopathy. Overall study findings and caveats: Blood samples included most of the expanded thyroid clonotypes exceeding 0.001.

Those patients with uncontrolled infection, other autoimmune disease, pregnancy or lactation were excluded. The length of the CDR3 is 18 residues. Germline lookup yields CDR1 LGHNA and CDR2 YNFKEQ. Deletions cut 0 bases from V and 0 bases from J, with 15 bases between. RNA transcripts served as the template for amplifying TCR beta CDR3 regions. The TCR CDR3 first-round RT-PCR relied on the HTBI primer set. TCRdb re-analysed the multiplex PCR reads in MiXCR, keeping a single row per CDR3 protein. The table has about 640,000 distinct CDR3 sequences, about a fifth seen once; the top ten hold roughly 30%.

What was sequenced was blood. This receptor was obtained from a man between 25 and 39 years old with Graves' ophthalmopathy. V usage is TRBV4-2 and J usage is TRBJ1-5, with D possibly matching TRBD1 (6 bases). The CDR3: CASSQDPTGIDSNQPQHF. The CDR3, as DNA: TGTGCCAGCAGCCAAGATCCTACAGGGATAGATAGCAATCAGCCCCAGCATTTT.